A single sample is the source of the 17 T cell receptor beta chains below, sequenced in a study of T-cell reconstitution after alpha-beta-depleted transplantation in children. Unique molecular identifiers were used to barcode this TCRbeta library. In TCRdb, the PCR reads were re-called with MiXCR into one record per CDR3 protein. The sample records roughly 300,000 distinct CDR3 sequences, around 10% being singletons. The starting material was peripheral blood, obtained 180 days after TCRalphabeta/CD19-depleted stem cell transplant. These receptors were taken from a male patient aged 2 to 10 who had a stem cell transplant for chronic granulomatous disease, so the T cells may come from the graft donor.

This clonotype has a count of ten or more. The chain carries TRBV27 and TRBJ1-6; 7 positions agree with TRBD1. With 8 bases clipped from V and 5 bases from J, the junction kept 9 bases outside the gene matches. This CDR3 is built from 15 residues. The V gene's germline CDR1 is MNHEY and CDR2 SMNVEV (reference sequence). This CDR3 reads CASPAMGQNNSPLHF. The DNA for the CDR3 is TGTGCCAGCCCTGCCATGGGACAGAATAATTCACCCCTCCACTTT.

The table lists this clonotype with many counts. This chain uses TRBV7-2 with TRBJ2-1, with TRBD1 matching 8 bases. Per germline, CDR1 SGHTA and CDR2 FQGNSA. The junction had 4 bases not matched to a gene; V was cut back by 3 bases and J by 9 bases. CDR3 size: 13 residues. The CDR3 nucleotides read TGTGCCAGCAGCTTGACAGGGGTTGGTGAGCAGTTCTTC. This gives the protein CASSLTGVGEQFF. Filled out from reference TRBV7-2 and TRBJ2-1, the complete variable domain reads GAGVSQSPSNKVTEKGKDVELRCDPISGHTALYWYRQSLGQGLEFLIYFQGNSAPDKSGLPSDRFSAERTGGSVSTLTIQRTQQEDSAVYLCASSLTGVGEQFFGPGTRLTVL.

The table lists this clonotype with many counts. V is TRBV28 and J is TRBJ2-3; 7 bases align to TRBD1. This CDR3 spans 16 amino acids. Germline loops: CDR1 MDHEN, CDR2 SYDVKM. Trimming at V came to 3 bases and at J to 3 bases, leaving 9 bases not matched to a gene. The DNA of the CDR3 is TGTGCCAGCAGTTTGTTCGAAGGGGGCGGGACAGATACGCAGTATTTT. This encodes CASSLFEGGGTDTQYF.

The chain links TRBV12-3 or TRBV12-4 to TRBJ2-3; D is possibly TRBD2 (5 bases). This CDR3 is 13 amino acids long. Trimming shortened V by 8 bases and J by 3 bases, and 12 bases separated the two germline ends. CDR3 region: CASGSSLTDTQYF. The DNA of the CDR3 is TGTGCCAGCGGGAGCAGTTTGACAGATACGCAGTATTTT.

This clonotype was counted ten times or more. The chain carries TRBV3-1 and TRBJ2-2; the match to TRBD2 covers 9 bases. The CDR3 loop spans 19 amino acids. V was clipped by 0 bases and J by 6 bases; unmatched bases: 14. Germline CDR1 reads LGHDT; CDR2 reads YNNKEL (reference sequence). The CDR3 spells CASSQEYTFRLAVAGELFF. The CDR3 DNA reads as TGTGCCAGCAGCCAAGAATATACGTTTAGACTAGCGGTGGCCGGGGAGCTGTTTTTT.

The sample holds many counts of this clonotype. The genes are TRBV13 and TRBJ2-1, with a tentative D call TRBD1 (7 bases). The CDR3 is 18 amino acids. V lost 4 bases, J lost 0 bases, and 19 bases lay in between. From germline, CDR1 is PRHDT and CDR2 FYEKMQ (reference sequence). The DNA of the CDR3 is TGTGCCAGCAGCTCGCAGGGGGGTAGCCGGAGCTCCTACAATGAGCAGTTCTTC. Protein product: CASSSQGGSRSSYNEQFF. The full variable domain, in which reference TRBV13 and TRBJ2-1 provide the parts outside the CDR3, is AAGVIQSPRHLIKEKRETATLKCYPIPRHDTVYWYQQGPGQDPQFLISFYEKMQSDKGSIPDRFSAQQFSDYHSELNMSSLELGDSALYFCASSSQGGSRSSYNEQFFGPGTRLTVL.

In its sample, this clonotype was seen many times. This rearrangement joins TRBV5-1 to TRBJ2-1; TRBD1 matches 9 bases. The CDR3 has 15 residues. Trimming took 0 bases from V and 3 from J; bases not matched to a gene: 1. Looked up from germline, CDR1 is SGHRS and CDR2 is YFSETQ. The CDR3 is CASSLGGQGYNEQFF. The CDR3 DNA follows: TGCGCCAGCAGCTTGGGGGGACAGGGCTACAATGAGCAGTTCTTC. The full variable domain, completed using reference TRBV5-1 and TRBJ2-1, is KAGVTQTPRYLIKTRGQQVTLSCSPISGHRSVSWYQQTPGQGLQFLFEYFSETQRNKGNFPGRFSGRQFSNSRSEMNVSTLELGDSALYLCASSLGGQGYNEQFFGPGTRLTVL.

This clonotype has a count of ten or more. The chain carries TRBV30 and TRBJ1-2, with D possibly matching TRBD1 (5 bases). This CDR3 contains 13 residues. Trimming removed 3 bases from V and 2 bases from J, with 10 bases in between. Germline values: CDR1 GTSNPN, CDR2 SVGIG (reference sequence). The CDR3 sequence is CAWRKTANYGYTF. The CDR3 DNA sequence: TGTGCCTGGAGAAAGACAGCAAACTATGGCTACACCTTC. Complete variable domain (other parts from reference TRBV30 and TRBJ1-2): SQTIHQWPATLVQPVGSPLSLECTVEGTSNPNLYWYRQAAGRGLQLLFYSVGIGQISSEVPQNLSASRPQDRQFILSSKKLLLSDSGFYLCAWRKTANYGYTFGSGTRLTVV.

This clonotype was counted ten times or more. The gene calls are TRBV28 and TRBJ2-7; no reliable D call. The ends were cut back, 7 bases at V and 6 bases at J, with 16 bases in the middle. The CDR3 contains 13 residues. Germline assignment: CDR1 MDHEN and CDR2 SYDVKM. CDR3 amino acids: CASKDRGFFEQYF. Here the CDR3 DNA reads TGTGCCAGCAAGGACCGAGGATTCTTCGAGCAGTACTTC.

CDR3 nucleotides: TGCGCCAGCAGCTTGGATACAGGGTTAGGGCAGTTCTTC. Residues: CASSLDTGLGQFF. The chain employs TRBV5-1 and TRBJ2-1, with D tentatively TRBD1 (6 bases). Germline V gene lookup returns CDR1 SGHRS and CDR2 YFSETQ. This CDR3 region has 13 residues. Trimming shortened V by 0 bases and J by 12 bases, and 13 bases separated the two germline ends.

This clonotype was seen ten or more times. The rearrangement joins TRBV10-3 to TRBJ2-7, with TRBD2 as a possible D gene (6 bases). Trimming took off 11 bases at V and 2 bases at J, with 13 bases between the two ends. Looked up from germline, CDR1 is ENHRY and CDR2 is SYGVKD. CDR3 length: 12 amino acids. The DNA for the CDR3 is TGTGCCGTCGGGAGAGCAACCTACGAGCAGTACTTC. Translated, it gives CAVGRATYEQYF.

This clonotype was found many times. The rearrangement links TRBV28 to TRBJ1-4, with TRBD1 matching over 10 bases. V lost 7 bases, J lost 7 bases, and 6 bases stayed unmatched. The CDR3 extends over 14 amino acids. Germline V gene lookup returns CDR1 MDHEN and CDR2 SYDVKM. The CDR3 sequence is CASTLDRGGEKLFF. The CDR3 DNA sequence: TGTGCCAGCACCCTGGACAGGGGGGGTGAAAAACTGTTTTTT.

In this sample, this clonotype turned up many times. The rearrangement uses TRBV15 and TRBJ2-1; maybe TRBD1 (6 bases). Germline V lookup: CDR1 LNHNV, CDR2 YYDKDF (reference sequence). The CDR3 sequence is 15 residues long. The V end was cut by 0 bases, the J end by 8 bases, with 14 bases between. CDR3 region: CATSRDDRSRDEQFF. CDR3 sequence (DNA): TGTGCCACCAGCAGAGATGACAGGAGCCGCGATGAGCAGTTCTTC.

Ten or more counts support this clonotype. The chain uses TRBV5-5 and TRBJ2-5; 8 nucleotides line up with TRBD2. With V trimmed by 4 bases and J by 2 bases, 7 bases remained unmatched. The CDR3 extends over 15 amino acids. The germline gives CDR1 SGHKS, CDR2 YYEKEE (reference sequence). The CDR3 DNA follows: TGTGCCAGCAGCGGAAGCGGGGGCCCACAAGAGACCCAGTACTTC. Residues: CASSGSGGPQETQYF.

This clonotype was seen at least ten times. CDR3 DNA sequence: TGTGCCAGCAGCGAACGAACCACATCGACCAGGGGGCCCTCCAGGGGCTACACCTTC. Residues: CASSERTTSTRGPSRGYTF. V is TRBV7-8 and J is TRBJ1-2, with 8 bases matching TRBD1. Looked up from germline, CDR1 is SGHVS and CDR2 is FQNEAQ. The CDR3 has 19 residues. Germline trimming cut 5 bases from V and 8 bases from J; bases unmatched to any gene: 25.

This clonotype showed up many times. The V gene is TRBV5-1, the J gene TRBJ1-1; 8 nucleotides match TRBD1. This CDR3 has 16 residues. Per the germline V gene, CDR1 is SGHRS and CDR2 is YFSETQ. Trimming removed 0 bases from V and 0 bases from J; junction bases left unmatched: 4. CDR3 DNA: TGCGCCAGCAGCTTGGGACAGGGGCACATGAACACTGAAGCTTTCTTT. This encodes CASSLGQGHMNTEAFF.

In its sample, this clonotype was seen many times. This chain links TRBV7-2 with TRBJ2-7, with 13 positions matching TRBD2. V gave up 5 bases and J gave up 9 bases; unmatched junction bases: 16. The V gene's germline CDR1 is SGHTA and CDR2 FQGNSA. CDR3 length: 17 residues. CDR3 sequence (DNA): TGTGCCAGCAGCCCCACCTCCGGGACTAGCGGGATTCGGGGGCAGTACTTC. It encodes CASSPTSGTSGIRGQYF.